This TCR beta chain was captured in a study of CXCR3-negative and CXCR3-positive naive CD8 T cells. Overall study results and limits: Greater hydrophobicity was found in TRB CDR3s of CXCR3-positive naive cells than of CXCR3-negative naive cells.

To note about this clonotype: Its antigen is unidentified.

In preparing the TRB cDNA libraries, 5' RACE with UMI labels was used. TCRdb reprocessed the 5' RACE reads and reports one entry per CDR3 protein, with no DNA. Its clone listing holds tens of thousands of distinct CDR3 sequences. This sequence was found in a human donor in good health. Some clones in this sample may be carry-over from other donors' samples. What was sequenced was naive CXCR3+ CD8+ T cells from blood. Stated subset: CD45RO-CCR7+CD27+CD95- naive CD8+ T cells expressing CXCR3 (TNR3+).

CDR3 residues: CASSEETNYGYTF. V gene TRBV19 combines with J gene TRBJ1-2. This CDR3 has 13 residues. The germline V gene encodes CDR1 LNHDA and CDR2 SQIVND (reference sequence).